One sample yielded the 22 T cell receptor beta chains listed below, sequenced in a study of shared clonotypes between healthy human individuals. The protocol was immunoSEQ multiplex PCR, while the TCRdb copy is restricted to in-frame clones and leaves out a portion. The profile shows roughly 2,000,000 clones, approximately 94% of them singletons. It was CD45RO-negative cells, positively selected for CCR7, that made up naive CD8 cells, with terminally differentiated effector memory CD45RA+ cells excluded. The sequenced sample was naive CD8+ T cells sorted from blood. These receptors were taken from a young man in good health.

The rearrangement uses TRBV7-8 and TRBJ2-5, with D possibly being TRBD2 (5 bases). From germline, CDR1 is SGHVS and CDR2 FQNEAQ. This CDR3 contains 14 residues. V dropped 10 bases and J dropped 3 bases, with 18 bases sitting between them. The CDR3 here is CATGRSGGEETQYF. CDR3 in DNA: TGTGCCACCGGAAGGAGCGGAGGAGAAGAGACCCAGTACTTC. Combining the CDR3 with reference TRBV7-8 and TRBJ2-5 gives the whole variable domain GAGVSQSPRYKVAKRGQDVALRCDPISGHVSLFWYQQALGQGPEFLTYFQNEAQLDKSGLPSDRFFAERPEGSVSTLKIQRTQQEDSAVYLCATGRSGGEETQYFGPGTRLLVL.

This clone appeared once. This sequence joins TRBV7-6 and TRBJ2-7, with 9 bases aligning to TRBD1. The CDR3 has 15 residues. J gave up 5 bases and V 1 base, and 6 bases lay outside the gene matches. Germline V gene lookup returns CDR1 SGHVS and CDR2 FNYEAQ. The CDR3 region is CASSLGMGTGNEQYF. CDR3 coding DNA: TGTGCCAGCAGCTTAGGAATGGGGACAGGGAACGAGCAGTACTTC.

The chain employs TRBV14 and TRBJ2-4; D gene ambiguous. The CDR3 length is 15 residues. Germline values: CDR1 SGHDN, CDR2 FVKESK. With 0 bases removed from V and 7 bases from J, the gap between germline ends came to 13 bases. CDR3 sequence reads: CASSQDTYIGNIQYF. CDR3 sequence (DNA): TGTGCCAGCAGCCAAGATACGTACATTGGGAACATTCAGTACTTC.

The chain uses TRBV7-6 and TRBJ2-7; 12 positions agree with TRBD2. Germline CDR1 SGHVS, CDR2 FNYEAQ. The CDR3 is made up of 17 amino acids. V was pared by 5 bases and J by 9 bases, with 17 bases of the junction left unmatched. CDR3: CASSRELGGLAGSGQYF. As DNA, the CDR3 is TGTGCCAGCAGCCGCGAACTCGGCGGACTAGCGGGGTCGGGGCAGTACTTC.

The chain joins TRBV29-1 to TRBJ2-7; either TRBD1 or TRBD2 may fit D (5 bases each). The CDR3 contains 13 residues. CDR1 SQVTM and CDR2 ANQGSEA come from the germline V gene. Trimming left V 4 bases short and J 3 bases short, with 13 bases between. The CDR3 sequence is CSVVTGDHYEQYF. CDR3 DNA: TGCAGCGTTGTAACCGGGGACCACTACGAGCAGTACTTC.

This chain connects TRBV13 to TRBJ1-3, with D possibly being TRBD1 (5 bases). The CDR3 is 16 residues long. V gave up 5 bases and J gave up 4 bases, with 18 bases separating them. Germline V lookup: CDR1 PRHDT, CDR2 FYEKMQ (reference sequence). The CDR3 sequence: CASSPSGGRDGNTIYF. The CDR3 DNA reads TGTGCCAGCAGCCCTTCCGGAGGGCGGGACGGAAACACCATATATTTT.

The genes are TRBV7-9 and TRBJ2-3; 11 bases are shared with TRBD2. V shed 4 bases and J 5 bases; nucleotides not matched to a gene: 11. Germline V CDR1 and CDR2: SEHNR, FQNEAQ (reference sequence). This CDR3 region has 17 residues. For the CDR3, the DNA is TGTGCCAGCAGCTCTACGCAACTAGCGGGGGACGGAGATACGCAGTATTTT. It specifies CASSSTQLAGDGDTQYF.

The chain uses TRBV28 and TRBJ1-2, with D uncertain. The CDR3 spans 14 residues. Germline CDR1 is MDHEN and CDR2 is SYDVKM. With 2 bases removed from V and 4 bases from J, the gap between germline ends came to 11 bases. The CDR3 protein is CASSLVAGPYGYTF. The CDR3 nucleotides are TGTGCCAGCAGTTTAGTGGCAGGCCCCTATGGCTACACCTTC.

The chain links TRBV7-2 to TRBJ2-7, with D maybe TRBD2 (7 bases). The germline V gene has CDR1 SGHTA and CDR2 FQGNSA. The CDR3 is 14 residues long. CDR3 DNA sequence: TGTGCTACCCCCGGGACACCGGGAGGCTACGAGCAGTACTTC. This translates into CATPGTPGGYEQYF.

This rearrangement joins TRBV2 to TRBJ2-1, with 9 nucleotides matching TRBD2. This CDR3 region has 14 residues. V lost 8 bases to trimming and J lost 4 bases; unmatched junction nucleotides: 6. Germline loops: CDR1 SNHLY, CDR2 FYNNEI. CDR3 in DNA: TGTGCCAGCTTTACTAGCGGGTCATACAATGAGCAGTTCTTC. The encoded protein is CASFTSGSYNEQFF.

For this clone: Other nucleotide sequences from this sample produce the same CDR3. The chain carries TRBV4-1 and TRBJ2-7, with TRBD1 matching over 10 bases. The J segment lost 3 bases and the V segment lost 1 base, leaving 3 bases of the junction unmatched. The CDR3 covers 15 residues. In germline, CDR1 is MGHRA, CDR2 YSYEKL. CDR3 in DNA: TGCGCCAGCAGCCAAGGGGGACAGGGGAGCTACGAGCAGTACTTC. It yields the protein CASSQGGQGSYEQYF.

In DNA form, the CDR3 reads TGTGCCAGCAGTGAAGCCCGCGCCGATCAGCCCCAGCATTTT. This gives the protein CASSEARADQPQHF. V gene TRBV2 combines with J gene TRBJ1-5; D is ambiguous. The CDR3 loop spans 14 amino acids. Germline CDR1 reads SNHLY; CDR2 reads FYNNEI. The V end lost 0 bases, the J end lost 5 bases, and 8 bases lay between the germline ends.

The chain is built from TRBV29-1 and TRBJ1-5; D is perhaps TRBD1 (5 bases). The germline CDR1 and CDR2 sequences are SQVTM and ANQGSEA. The ends were cut back, 5 bases at V and 1 base at J, with 9 bases in the middle. This CDR3 comprises 13 residues. CDR3 coding DNA: TGCAGCGTTCGTGGGGGAAGCAATCAGCCCCAGCATTTT. Its protein is CSVRGGSNQPQHF.

This rearrangement joins TRBV27 to TRBJ2-1; 7 bases fit TRBD1. Losses at the gene ends were 5 bases for V and 9 bases for J; bases not matched to a gene: 10. The CDR3 extends over 14 amino acids. The V gene's germline CDR1 is MNHEY and CDR2 SMNVEV (reference sequence). The DNA for the CDR3 is TGTGCCAGCAGTCTGACAGGGCCTCAAGGTGAGCAGTTCTTC. Translation gives CASSLTGPQGEQFF.

The chain links TRBV11-2 to TRBJ1-2; 7 bases agree with TRBD1. The CDR3 totals 13 residues. V dropped 3 bases and J dropped 7; count of bases not matched to a gene: 5. CDR1 SGHAT and CDR2 FQNNGV come from the germline V gene. CDR3 in DNA: TGTGCCAGCAGCTTGGGACAGCTTATTGGCTACACCTTC. It translates to CASSLGQLIGYTF.

The CDR3 DNA reads TGCGCCAGCAGCCACCGTACTAGCGGGCCAGCCTACGAGCAGTACTTC. Translation gives CASSHRTSGPAYEQYF. V gene TRBV4-1 combines with J gene TRBJ2-7; 9 nucleotides match TRBD2. The germline V gene has CDR1 MGHRA and CDR2 YSYEKL. V lost 3 bases, J lost 2 bases, and 8 bases stayed unmatched. This CDR3 is built from 16 residues.

The V call is TRBV2, the J call TRBJ1-1; D remains unclear. Germline assignment: CDR1 SNHLY and CDR2 FYNNEI. Trimming removed 8 bases from V and 0 bases from J, with 16 bases in between. The CDR3 is 15 residues long. In DNA, the CDR3 is TGTGCCAGCCTGAAGGGTGACGGTATGAACACTGAAGCTTTCTTT. Encoded protein: CASLKGDGMNTEAFF.

V is TRBV10-3 and J is TRBJ1-2, with D tentatively TRBD1 (6 bases). CDR1 is ENHRY, CDR2 SYGVKD, per germline. The CDR3 is 19 residues long. V was clipped by 0 bases and J by 0 bases, with 20 bases between them. The CDR3, as DNA: TGTGCCATCAGTGAGTCGACGGTCCGGCAGGGGATCTCTAACTATGGCTACACCTTC. Protein sequence: CAISESTVRQGISNYGYTF.

This rearrangement joins TRBV28 to TRBJ1-5; 9 bases align to TRBD1. V lost 6 bases to trimming and J lost 2 bases; unmatched junction nucleotides: 8. CDR1 and CDR2 from the germline V gene are MDHEN and SYDVKM. The CDR3 is 16 residues long. The CDR3 spells CASSQRDRVGNQPQHF. The CDR3 nucleotides read TGTGCCAGCAGCCAGAGGGACAGGGTGGGCAATCAGCCCCAGCATTTT.

The chain uses TRBV7-8 and TRBJ1-1; 7 nucleotides align to TRBD1. The germline V gene has CDR1 SGHVS and CDR2 FQNEAQ. The CDR3 sequence is 14 residues long. The J segment lost 1 base and the V segment lost 5 bases, leaving 4 bases of the junction unmatched. The CDR3 loop is CASSPGTANTEAFF. CDR3 bases: TGTGCCAGCAGCCCCGGGACAGCGAACACTGAAGCTTTCTTT.

The rearrangement joins TRBV13 to TRBJ2-1, with 7 nucleotides matching TRBD1. Germline V gives CDR1 PRHDT, CDR2 FYEKMQ (reference sequence). The CDR3 is 14 amino acids. J lost 8 bases, V lost 7 bases, and 11 bases had no gene match. This CDR3 is CASISQGEMDEQFF. CDR3 DNA sequence: TGTGCCAGCATTTCTCAGGGGGAGATGGATGAGCAGTTCTTC.

The chain carries TRBV27 and TRBJ1-6; no clear D gene. The CDR3 contains 17 residues. Deletions cut 6 bases from V and 0 bases from J, with 15 bases between. Germline lookup yields CDR1 MNHEY and CDR2 SMNVEV (reference sequence). The CDR3 sequence is CASRTKVRSSYNSPLHF. The CDR3 nucleotides are TGTGCCAGCAGAACAAAAGTCCGGAGCTCCTATAATTCACCCCTCCACTTT.